This T cell receptor (beta chain) was found in a study of CD8 T cells in Susac syndrome. V gave up 3 bases and J gave up 13 bases, with 12 bases separating them. Germline V gene lookup returns CDR1 MDHEN and CDR2 SYDVKM. The CDR3 totals 11 residues. Reverse transcription of roughly 0.45 to 1 ug RNA was performed with random hexamers. TCRdb re-derived calls from the immunoSEQ multiplex PCR reads in MiXCR, one entry per CDR3 protein. The table records 110,000 or so distinct CDR3 sequences, around 94% of them present only once. The receptor comes from a human donor in good health. Material: CD4+ T cells from PBMCs. The V gene is TRBV28, the J gene TRBJ1-1, with D possibly being TRBD1 (5 bases). The CDR3 DNA reads TGTGCCAGCAGTTTTAGGCGAGGGGTTTTCTTT. Protein: CASSFRRGVFF.